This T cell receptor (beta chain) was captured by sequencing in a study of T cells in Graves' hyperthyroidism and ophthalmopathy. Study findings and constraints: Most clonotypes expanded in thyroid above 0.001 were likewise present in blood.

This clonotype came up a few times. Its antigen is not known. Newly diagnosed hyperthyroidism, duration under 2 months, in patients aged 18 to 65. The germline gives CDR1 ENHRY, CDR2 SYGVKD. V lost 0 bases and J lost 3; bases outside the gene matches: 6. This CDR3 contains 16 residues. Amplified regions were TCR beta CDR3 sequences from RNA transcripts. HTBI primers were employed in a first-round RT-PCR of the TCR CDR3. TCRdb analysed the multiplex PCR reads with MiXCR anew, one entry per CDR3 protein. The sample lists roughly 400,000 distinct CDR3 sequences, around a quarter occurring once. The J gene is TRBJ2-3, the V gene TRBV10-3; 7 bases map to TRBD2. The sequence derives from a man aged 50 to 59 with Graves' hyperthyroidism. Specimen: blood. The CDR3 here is CAISESGSGKTDTQYF. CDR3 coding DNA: TGTGCCATCAGTGAGTCCGGGAGCGGGAAGACAGATACGCAGTATTTT.